A selection of T cell receptor beta chains follows, all from one sample in a study of blood T cell repertoires in COVID-19. Sequencing was performed with immunoSEQ multiplex PCR; in TCRdb, only in-frame clones are kept and a portion is missing. The table includes approximately 94,000 clones, 70% to 90% detected once. The specimen sequenced was peripheral blood. All receptors derive from a man aged 50 to 60 with active or convalescent COVID-19. Each CDR3 is given without its conserved first and last residue. The D gene is left open where the match is weak.

V	J	D	CDR3
TRBV5-1	TRBJ1-3	-	ASSFAQGNSGNTIY
TRBV7-4	TRBJ1-1	-	ASSSPKGANTEAF
TRBV4-1	TRBJ1-4	-	ASSQDGRGATNEKLF
TRBV9	TRBJ2-7	-	ASSVGDSGYEQY
TRBV2	TRBJ1-2	-	ASFERQGRSHGYT
TRBV6-1	TRBJ2-3	TRBD2	ASSEYPAGRRDTQY
TRBV5-4	TRBJ1-6	-	ASSLRQNSPLH
TRBV27	TRBJ2-1	TRBD1	ASSRPGQGAPNEQF
TRBV4-1	TRBJ1-1	-	ASSQVGGPEAF
TRBV7-2	TRBJ2-1	-	ASSLRRSNEQF
TRBV3-1/TRBV3-2	TRBJ2-7	-	ASSQKGAVTYEQY
TRBV20-1	TRBJ2-1	TRBD1	SASTGQGNNEQF
TRBV19	TRBJ2-2	TRBD1	ASSIHRGKATGELF
TRBV7-9	TRBJ1-2	-	ASSLEGGEYGYT
TRBV18	TRBJ1-1	-	ASSPAPAGAALMNTEAF
TRBV13	TRBJ1-2	TRBD1	ASSSRTGGPYGYT